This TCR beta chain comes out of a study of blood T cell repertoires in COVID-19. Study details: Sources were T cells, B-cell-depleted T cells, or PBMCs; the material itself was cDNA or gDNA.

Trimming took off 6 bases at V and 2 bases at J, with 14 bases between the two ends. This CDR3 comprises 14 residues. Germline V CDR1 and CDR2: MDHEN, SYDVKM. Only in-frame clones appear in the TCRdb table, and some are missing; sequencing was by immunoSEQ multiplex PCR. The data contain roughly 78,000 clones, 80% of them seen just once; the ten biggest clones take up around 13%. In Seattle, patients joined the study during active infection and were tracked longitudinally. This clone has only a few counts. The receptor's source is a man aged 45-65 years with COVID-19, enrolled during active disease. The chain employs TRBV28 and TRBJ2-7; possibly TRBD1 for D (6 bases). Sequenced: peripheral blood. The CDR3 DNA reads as TGTGCCAGCAGAAAACAGGGTTCGGCCTACGAGCAGTACTTC. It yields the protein CASRKQGSAYEQYF.